Listed here is a single TCR beta chain. This record belongs to a study of blood T cell repertoires in COVID-19. Study information: In each case, the material was cDNA or gDNA derived from T cells, B-cell-depleted T cells, or PBMCs.

Trimming took 4 bases from V and 4 from J, leaving 13 bases between them. Germline V gene lookup returns CDR1 MNHEY and CDR2 SVGEGT. There are 14 residues in the CDR3. In the original workflow: Amplification of reference gene primers provided the estimated nucleated cell counts. Sequenced by immunoSEQ multiplex PCR; TCRdb stores in-frame clones only, minus some. V and J calls and clone size follow that table, whereas D and trimming were derived from the DNA. In the table there are tens of thousands of clones, roughly 88% of which are singletons. Seattle's cohort entered during active infection and was followed longitudinally.

This clonotype originated in a man between 18 and 29 years old with COVID-19, enrolled during active disease. The chain recombines TRBV6-2 or TRBV6-3 with TRBJ1-1; possibly TRBD1 for D (5 bases). Material: peripheral blood. DNA of the CDR3: TGTGCCAGCAGTTTAAGGAGGGGCGGCACTGAAGCTTTCTTT. Protein product: CASSLRRGGTEAFF.